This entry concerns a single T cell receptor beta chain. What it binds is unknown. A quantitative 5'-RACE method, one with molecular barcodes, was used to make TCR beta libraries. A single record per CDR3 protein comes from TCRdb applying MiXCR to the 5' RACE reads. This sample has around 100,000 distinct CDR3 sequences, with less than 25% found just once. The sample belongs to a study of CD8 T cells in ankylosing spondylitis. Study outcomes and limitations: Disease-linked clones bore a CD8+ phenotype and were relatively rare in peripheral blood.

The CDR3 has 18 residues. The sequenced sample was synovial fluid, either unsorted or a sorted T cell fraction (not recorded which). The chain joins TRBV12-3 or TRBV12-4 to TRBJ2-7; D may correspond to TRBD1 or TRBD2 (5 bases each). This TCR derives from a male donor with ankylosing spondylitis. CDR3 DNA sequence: TGTGCCTGCAGTTTAGCGCTAAGGGGTACCACGAGCTCCTACGAGCAGTACGTC. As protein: CACSLALRGTTSSYEQYV.